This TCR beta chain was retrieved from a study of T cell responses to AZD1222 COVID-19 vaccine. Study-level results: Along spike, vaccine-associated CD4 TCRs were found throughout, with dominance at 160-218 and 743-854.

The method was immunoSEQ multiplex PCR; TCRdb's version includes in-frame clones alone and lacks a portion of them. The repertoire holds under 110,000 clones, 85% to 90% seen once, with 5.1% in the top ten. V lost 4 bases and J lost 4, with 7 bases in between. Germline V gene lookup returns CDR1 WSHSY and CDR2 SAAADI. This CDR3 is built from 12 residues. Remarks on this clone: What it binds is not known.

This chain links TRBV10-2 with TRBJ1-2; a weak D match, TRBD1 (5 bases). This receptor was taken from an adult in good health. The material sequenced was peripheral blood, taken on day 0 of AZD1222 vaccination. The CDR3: CASSAGTYGYTF. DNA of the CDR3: TGCGCCAGCAGTGCAGGGACCTATGGCTACACCTTC.